This is a list of T cell receptor beta chains from one sample in a study of T cells in Graves' hyperthyroidism and ophthalmopathy. TCRdb reprocessed the multiplex PCR reads via MiXCR and lists one record per CDR3 protein. This sample has a few hundred thousand distinct CDR3 sequences; roughly 45% occur once, and the top ten carry about two fifths. Sequenced: peripheral blood or thyroid tissue (not recorded which). Source of these receptors: an adult woman with Graves' disease, either hyperthyroidism or ophthalmopathy (not recorded which). The CDR3 runs from the conserved cysteine through the conserved F or W. The D gene is left open where the match is weak. Clone size is shown for a subset of rows, as once, few, many or a class of expanded clone.

13,TRBD1,TRBJ1-2,TRBV29-1,few,TGCAGCGTTGATAGTGACAGGGGGCTCGGCTACACCTTC,CSVDSDRGLGYTF
14,NA,TRBJ2-2,TRBV20-1,many,TGCAGTGCCTATGACACCGCGAACACCGGGGAGCTGTTTTTT,CSAYDTANTGELFF
14,TRBD1,TRBJ1-6,TRBV20-1,NA,TGCAGTGTAACCGACAGGGCCTATAATTCACCCCTCCACTTT,CSVTDRAYNSPLHF
17,NA,TRBJ2-6,TRBV9,NA,TGTGCCAGCAGCGCGGGGGGGACAGGCTCTGGGGCCAACGTCCTGACTTTC,CASSAGGTGSGANVLTF
15,TRBD1,TRBJ2-7,TRBV29-1,many,TGCAGCGCAAGAGCCGGGACAGGGGGTTTCTACGAGCAGTACTTC,CSARAGTGGFYEQYF
15,TRBD2,TRBJ2-5,TRBV7-7,NA,TGTGCTAGCAGCACCGGTCCTAGCGGGGGAGAGACCCAGTACTTC,CASSTGPSGGETQYF
15,NA,TRBJ2-7,TRBV7-8,NA,TGTGCCAGCAGCAAAGTCCAGGGACCCTCCTACGAGCAGTACTTC,CASSKVQGPSYEQYF
13,TRBD1,TRBJ2-7,TRBV6-5,NA,TGTGCCAGCAGTAAACAGGGGATCGGCGAGCAGTACTTC,CASSKQGIGEQYF
14,NA,TRBJ1-1,TRBV5-1,few,TGCGCCAGCAGCCCGCAGGACATGAACACTGAAGCTTTCTTT,CASSPQDMNTEAFF
14,TRBD1,TRBJ1-2,TRBV7-9,NA,TGTGCCAGCAGCCCTGGGACAGGCCTCGGGGGCTACACCTTC,CASSPGTGLGGYTF
15,TRBD1,TRBJ1-5,TRBV10-3,NA,TGTGCCATCAGACCGGGACAGGGGGAGGGTCAGCCCCAGCATTTT,CAIRPGQGEGQPQHF
15,TRBD1,TRBJ1-5,TRBV7-2,NA,TGTGCCAGCAGCTTAGAACAGGGGGAAGGTCAGCCCCAGCATTTT,CASSLEQGEGQPQHF
13,NA,TRBJ1-2,TRBV7-9,NA,TGTGCCAGCAGCTACGAGGGGGACTATGGCTACACCTTC,CASSYEGDYGYTF
15,NA,TRBJ1-4,TRBV19,NA,TGTGCCAGTAGTATAATGGGGCGGCAGGATGAAAAACTGTTTTTT,CASSIMGRQDEKLFF
14,NA,TRBJ1-2,TRBV6-2/TRBV6-3,many,TGTGCCAGCAGTTTACCACCAGGGACCTATGGCTACACCTTC,CASSLPPGTYGYTF
17,NA,TRBJ2-5,TRBV20-1,many,TGCAGTGCTAGGGGGCGACCCCCACATGGGCCTCAAGAGACCCAGTACTTC,CSARGRPPHGPQETQYF
15,NA,TRBJ2-7,TRBV10-3,many,TGTGCCATCAGTGATTTGGGGGCGAGCTCCTACGAGCAGTACTTC,CAISDLGASSYEQYF
16,NA,TRBJ1-5,TRBV10-3,many,TGTGCCATCAGTGAGTCGAATTTGGTGGGACCAGGGCCCCAGCATTTT,CAISESNLVGPGPQHF
13,TRBD1,TRBJ1-1,TRBV19,NA,TGTGCCAGTAGTTACAGGGGGGCCACTGAAGCTTTCTTT,CASSYRGATEAFF
14,NA,TRBJ1-6,TRBV20-1,NA,TGCAGTGCTAGAGGGGGAAACAGCAATCAGCCCCTCCACTTT,CSARGGNSNQPLHF
14,NA,TRBJ1-4,TRBV10-3,NA,TGTGCCATCAGGTCAACAGGGAGCTCTGGAAAACTGTTTTTT,CAIRSTGSSGKLFF
14,TRBD1,TRBJ2-7,TRBV15,many,TGTGCCACCAGCTCCCGGGACAGGCTTTACGAGCAGTACTTC,CATSSRDRLYEQYF
13,NA,TRBJ2-2,TRBV19,NA,TGTGCCAGTAGTATGCAGGGCTTCGGGGAGCTGTTTTTT,CASSMQGFGELFF
11,NA,TRBJ1-3,TRBV12-3/TRBV12-4,NA,TGTGCCAGCAGACCCTCGGGCGCCATATATTTT,CASRPSGAIYF
13,NA,TRBJ1-1,TRBV9,NA,TGCGCCAGCAGCCCAACTACAGGCCCCGTGGCTTTCTTT,CASSPTTGPVAFF
14,NA,TRBJ1-6,TRBV2,few,TGTGCCAGCAATCACGGGGGGCTTAGATCACCCCTCCACTTT,CASNHGGLRSPLHF
13,TRBD1,TRBJ1-1,TRBV10-3,few,TGTGCCATTCTTCAGGACAGGGGAACTGAAGCTTTCTTT,CAILQDRGTEAFF
14,TRBD1,TRBJ2-7,TRBV15,NA,TGTGCCACCAGCAGCCCGGACAGGAACTACGAGCAGTACTTC,CATSSPDRNYEQYF
16,TRBD1,TRBJ1-2,TRBV10-3,many,TGTGCCATCAGTGCAGGGACAGGCTTAACTAACTATGGCTACACCTTC,CAISAGTGLTNYGYTF
13,NA,TRBJ1-5,TRBV20-1,NA,TGCAGTGCTAGAGGATTAGGCTACGCAGCCCAGCATTTT,CSARGLGYAAQHF
15,NA,TRBJ1-2,TRBV9,many,TGTGCCAGCAGCAGGGCTCAAGGGCGCCTCTATGGCTACACCTTC,CASSRAQGRLYGYTF
15,TRBD1,TRBJ2-7,TRBV20-1,many,TGCAGTGCTAGGACGCCGGGACAGGGTTTCTACGAGCAGTACTTC,CSARTPGQGFYEQYF
17,NA,TRBJ2-7,TRBV7-2,NA,NA,CASSWGWGSPVQETRYF
14,NA,TRBJ2-2,TRBV2,few,TGTGCCAGCACAACAGGGCGATACACCGGGGAGCTGTTTTTT,CASTTGRYTGELFF
14,TRBD1,TRBJ2-3,TRBV10-3,few,TGTGCCATCAGCCTGACAGGGGGCGCAGATACGCAGTATTTT,CAISLTGGADTQYF
14,TRBD1,TRBJ1-1,TRBV19,NA,TGTGCCAGTAGTAGAGGACAGGGGAGCACTGAAGCTTTCTTT,CASSRGQGSTEAFF
13,TRBD1,TRBJ2-7,TRBV29-1,NA,TGCAGCGTAGCGGGACAGGGGATCTACGAGCAGTACTTC,CSVAGQGIYEQYF
15,NA,TRBJ2-3,TRBV9,few,TGTGCCAGCAGCGTAGGGGGGGGGCGCACAGATACGCAGTATTTT,CASSVGGGRTDTQYF
13,NA,TRBJ2-7,TRBV29-1,many,TGCAGCGTTGCAGTGGCCGGGCTCTACGAGCAGTACTTC,CSVAVAGLYEQYF
15,TRBD2,TRBJ2-7,TRBV15,NA,TGTGCCACGGGCGCTAGCGGGGGGGCTGAGTACGAGCAGTACTTC,CATGASGGAEYEQYF
14,NA,TRBJ2-5,TRBV7-6,NA,TGTGCCAGCAGCCCAAGCCTAAGGGGGGAGACCCAGTACTTC,CASSPSLRGETQYF
14,NA,TRBJ1-1,TRBV7-9,many,TGTGCCAGCAGCTCCACAGGGTCGATGACTGAAGCTTTCTTT,CASSSTGSMTEAFF
16,NA,TRBJ1-6,TRBV5-4,NA,TGTGCCAGCAGCTTGGTACTAGCGGGACTTAATTCACCCCTCCACTTT,CASSLVLAGLNSPLHF
16,NA,TRBJ2-5,TRBV10-3,NA,TGTGCCACAGGGGCCGGAGGGGACGTTGGCCAAGAGACCCAGTACTTC,CATGAGGDVGQETQYF
14,NA,TRBJ1-2,TRBV29-1,NA,TGCAGCGCTGAGGTGTTGGGGGCTGTTTATGGCTACACCTTC,CSAEVLGAVYGYTF
14,NA,TRBJ1-1,TRBV5-5,NA,TGTGCCAGCACCGAGGACAGCAAGAACACTGAAGCTTTCTTT,CASTEDSKNTEAFF
12,TRBD2,TRBJ2-7,TRBV20-1,many,TGCAGTGCCGAGGGACTAGCGAACGAGCAGTACTTC,CSAEGLANEQYF
13,NA,TRBJ2-7,TRBV7-4,NA,TGTGCCAGCAGCCCAGACCCGTACTACGAGCAGTACTTC,CASSPDPYYEQYF
16,NA,TRBJ1-5,TRBV24-1,once,TGTGCCACCAGTGCTAGAGGTCTCAGGAGCAATCAGCCCCAGCATTTT,CATSARGLRSNQPQHF
11,TRBD1,TRBJ1-1,TRBV20-1,few,TGCAGTGCTAGGGGGGACAGTGGAGCTTTCTTT,CSARGDSGAFF
15,NA,TRBJ2-1,TRBV7-3,few,TGTGCCAGCAGCTTAGGTGGCCTAAGCTACAATGAGCAGTTCTTC,CASSLGGLSYNEQFF
14,NA,TRBJ2-5,TRBV7-9,many,TGTGCCAGCAGCTTGGGGGCAGGATTGGAGACCCAGTACTTC,CASSLGAGLETQYF
15,NA,TRBJ1-5,TRBV10-3,NA,TGTGCCATCAGTCAAGGGGACGGACCAAAGAAGCCCCAGCATTTT,CAISQGDGPKKPQHF